The 18 T cell receptor beta chains presented below share a single source sample, sequenced in a study of blood T cell repertoires in COVID-19. Sequencing was performed with immunoSEQ multiplex PCR; in TCRdb, only in-frame clones are kept and a portion is missing. The sample holds roughly 200,000 clones, 88% seen once. The sequencing input was PBMCs or T cells enriched from blood (not recorded which). The receptors shown here come from a woman aged 25 to 45 who had recovered from COVID-19.

V gene TRBV4-3 combines with J gene TRBJ1-2, with 7 bases identical to TRBD1. The CDR3 is 17 amino acids. Looked up from germline, CDR1 is LGHNA and CDR2 is YSLEER. V was pared by 0 bases and J by 4 bases, with 11 bases of the junction left unmatched. This CDR3 is CASSQDRTGFGGYGYTF. The DNA for the CDR3 is TGCGCCAGCAGCCAAGATAGGACAGGTTTTGGTGGCTATGGCTACACCTTC.

This chain joins TRBV7-2 and TRBJ1-3; tentatively, D is TRBD1 (5 bases). The CDR3 spans 14 residues. Germline CDR1 SGHTA, CDR2 FQGNSA. Trimming took off 1 base at V and 2 bases at J, with 6 bases between the two ends. CDR3 in DNA: TGTGCCAGCAGCTTAGAGGGGACTGGAAACACCATATATTTT. Amino acids: CASSLEGTGNTIYF.

The chain joins TRBV3-1 (or the pseudogene TRBV3-2) to TRBJ1-6; D is unclear. Germline lookup yields CDR1 LGHDT and CDR2 YNNKEL (reference sequence). V shed 0 bases and J shed 8 bases, with 11 bases lying between them. CDR3 length: 15 amino acids. CDR3: CASSQEVRSDSPLHF. As DNA, the CDR3 is TGTGCCAGCAGCCAAGAGGTGCGCTCCGATTCACCCCTCCACTTT.

Details on this clone: The identical CDR3 is also encoded by other nucleotide sequences in the sample. The V gene is TRBV18, the J gene TRBJ1-2; TRBD1 might be the D (5 bases). Trimming took off 3 bases at V and 5 bases at J, with 7 bases between the two ends. The CDR3 runs 12 residues. Germline lookup yields CDR1 KGHSH and CDR2 LQKENI. In DNA, the CDR3 is TGTGCCAGCTCACCCGACAGTTATGGCTACACCTTC. It specifies CASSPDSYGYTF.

The rearrangement links TRBV10-1 to TRBJ2-6; 7 nucleotides align to TRBD1. From germline, CDR1 is WNHNN and CDR2 SYGVQD (reference sequence). The CDR3 extends over 17 amino acids. V gave up 8 bases and J gave up 4 bases; unmatched junction bases: 14. CDR3 sequence: CASGHGDSNKGANVLTF. The CDR3 DNA is TGCGCCAGCGGCCATGGGGACAGCAACAAGGGGGCCAACGTCCTGACTTTC.

The chain employs TRBV14 and TRBJ1-1; D possibly corresponds to TRBD1 (6 bases). V was cut by 1 base and J by 8 bases, with 20 bases left in between. CDR1 and CDR2 (germline): SGHDN, FVKESK. The CDR3 totals 16 residues. The CDR3 protein is CASSQVTGSPNNEAFF. CDR3 DNA sequence: TGTGCCAGCAGCCAAGTCACAGGGTCCCCCAATAACGAAGCTTTCTTT.

The chain combines TRBV5-1 with TRBJ2-3; 10 bases are shared with TRBD1. Trimming took 6 bases from V and 1 from J; bases not matched to a gene: 2. The germline V gene has CDR1 SGHRS and CDR2 YFSETQ. There are 14 residues in the CDR3. The CDR3 reads CASKGTGGTDTQYF. CDR3 sequence (DNA): TGCGCCAGCAAAGGGACAGGGGGCACAGATACGCAGTATTTT. Supplemented by reference TRBV5-1 and TRBJ2-3, the full variable domain reads KAGVTQTPRYLIKTRGQQVTLSCSPISGHRSVSWYQQTPGQGLQFLFEYFSETQRNKGNFPGRFSGRQFSNSRSEMNVSTLELGDSALYLCASKGTGGTDTQYFGPGTRLTVL.

The chain uses TRBV6-4 and TRBJ2-2; the match to TRBD1 covers 10 bases. The CDR3 has 15 amino acids. Germline CDR1 MRHNA, CDR2 SNTAGT. The V and J ends lost 5 bases and 3 bases, in that order; junction bases with no gene match: 3. The CDR3 region is CASSRTGGDTGELFF. In nucleotides, the CDR3 is TGTGCCAGCAGTCGGACAGGGGGAGACACCGGGGAGCTGTTTTTT.

The chain carries TRBV12-5 and TRBJ1-1; 8 nucleotides align to TRBD1. After removal of 3 bases from V and 11 bases from J, the junction contained 8 bases not matched to a gene. This CDR3 region has 13 residues. Germline assignment: CDR1 LGHNT and CDR2 FRNRAP. CDR3 region: CASGLGQGREAFF. CDR3 DNA: TGTGCTAGTGGTTTAGGACAGGGACGGGAGGCTTTCTTT.

CDR3 loop: CASSLDIQGIGYTF. The CDR3 bases are TGTGCCAGCAGCTTGGACATTCAGGGGATTGGCTACACCTTC. V and J are TRBV5-5 and TRBJ1-2; maybe TRBD1 (6 bases). This CDR3 is built from 14 residues. V was clipped by 0 bases and J by 7 bases, with 13 bases between them. Germline V lookup: CDR1 SGHKS, CDR2 YYEKEE (reference sequence).

J is TRBJ2-3 and V is TRBV7-3; 8 positions agree with TRBD1. Germline assignment: CDR1 SGHTA and CDR2 FQGTGA. This CDR3 has 13 residues. V lost 4 bases, J lost 5 bases, and 2 bases stayed unmatched. CDR3 DNA: TGTGCCAGCAGCTCAGGGACAGGAGATACGCAGTATTTT. Its translation: CASSSGTGDTQYF.

The CDR3 DNA reads as TGCGCCAGCAGCGATGGAGGGGCATTGGCCTATGGCTACACCTTC. Its translation: CASSDGGALAYGYTF. This chain links TRBV5-1 with TRBJ1-2; a possible D gene is TRBD1 (5 bases). V was clipped by 4 bases and J by 4 bases, with 17 bases between them. Germline lookup yields CDR1 SGHRS and CDR2 YFSETQ. The CDR3 has 15 residues.

The table lists this clone with a count of one. The chain links TRBV6-5 to TRBJ2-1; no clear D gene. This CDR3 region has 12 residues. CDR1 MNHEY and CDR2 SVGAGI come from the germline V gene. V was clipped by 2 bases and J by 6 bases, with 5 bases between them. In nucleotides, the CDR3 is TGTGCCAGCAGTTACCTTTTCAATGAGCAGTTCTTC. This encodes CASSYLFNEQFF.

This chain joins TRBV7-6 and TRBJ2-5, with D possibly matching TRBD2 (6 bases). The CDR3 extends over 14 amino acids. V lost 4 bases, J lost 5 bases, and 14 bases lay in between. CDR1 and CDR2 from the germline V gene are SGHVS and FNYEAQ. DNA for the CDR3: TGTGCCAGCAGCTCAAGGGTTGGGGGGGAGACCCAGTACTTC. It specifies CASSSRVGGETQYF.

This sequence joins TRBV7-7 and TRBJ1-4; D might be TRBD1 (5 bases). Germline V gene sequence: CDR1 SSHAT, CDR2 FNYEAQ (reference sequence). The V end lost 2 bases, the J end lost 8 bases, and 15 bases lay between the germline ends. There are 15 residues in the CDR3. The DNA for the CDR3 is TGTGCCAGCAGCTTATATCTTGGAGCAGGGGAAAAACTGTTTTTT. As protein: CASSLYLGAGEKLFF.

This clone was seen just once. The chain links TRBV19 to TRBJ2-1; 9 bases agree with TRBD2. This CDR3 is built from 15 residues. V trimming: 4 bases; J trimming: 0 bases; junction bases outside the gene matches: 1. Germline values: CDR1 LNHDA, CDR2 SQIVND (reference sequence). DNA of the CDR3: TGTGCCAGTAGTAATAGCGGGGGCTCCTACAATGAGCAGTTCTTC. This encodes CASSNSGGSYNEQFF.

In the case of this clone: The sample holds other DNA sequences that translate to the same CDR3. The genes are TRBV27 and TRBJ2-7, with TRBD1 identical over 9 bases. From germline, CDR1 is MNHEY and CDR2 SMNVEV (reference sequence). The CDR3 runs 15 residues. The V segment lost 2 bases and the J segment 4 bases; nucleotides outside the gene matches: 6. The CDR3 nucleotides are TGTGCCAGCAGTTTACTGGGACAGGGAGCATACGAGCAGTACTTC. This encodes CASSLLGQGAYEQYF.

The rearrangement joins TRBV9 to TRBJ2-2; D remains unclear. CDR1 and CDR2 from the germline V gene are SGDLS and YYNGEE. The CDR3 has 13 residues. V was clipped by 1 base and J by 5 bases, with 6 bases between them. This chain's CDR3 is CASSVTTTGELFF. In DNA, the CDR3 is TGTGCCAGCAGCGTAACCACAACCGGGGAGCTGTTTTTT.